This T cell receptor (beta chain) was retrieved from a study of cytomegalovirus exposure and HLA in healthy donors. Study outcomes and limitations: When a later analysis was performed, an Asian-associated ancestry cluster reportedly had fewer N-insertions than the roughly 640-donor mean. Likely technical artifact: a cluster of highly shared sequence variants.

Primers included in the PCR were 60 Vbeta and 13 Jbeta primers. Here immunoSEQ multiplex PCR was the method, and the copy in TCRdb shows in-frame clones only, minus some. The sample lists more than 90,000 clones; around three quarters were seen once. The CDR3 is 13 residues long. Germline V lookup: CDR1 SEHNR, CDR2 FQNEAQ (reference sequence). Of note for this clone: The target antigen is unknown. One end of the junction does not line up with germline, which may come from a read error. Distinct nucleotide sequences in the sample also encode this CDR3.

The TCR sequence derives from a man between 40 and 49 years old in good health and CMV-seronegative. The sample consisted of PBMCs. The rearrangement uses TRBV7-9 and TRBJ1-1; a weak D match, TRBD1 (6 bases). DNA of the CDR3: TGTTCCAGCAGCTCACAGGGCAACACTGAAGCTTTCTTT. Translation: CSSSSQGNTEAFF.